The 21 T cell receptor beta chains listed next were all sequenced from one sample in a study of blood T cell repertoires in COVID-19. Some clones are missing from TCRdb's copy, which holds only in-frame ones; the method was immunoSEQ multiplex PCR. The sample has around 19,000 clones, around 80% seen once. The sequenced sample was peripheral blood. The receptors come from a man between 40 and 49 years old with active or convalescent COVID-19.

The gene calls are TRBV5-1 and TRBJ2-1; the match to TRBD1 covers 10 bases. The length of the CDR3 is 15 residues. In germline, CDR1 is SGHRS, CDR2 YFSETQ. Unmatched junction bases numbered 7, after V lost 1 base and J lost 9 bases. The CDR3 sequence: CASSLHDRGQVEQFF. The CDR3 region has the DNA TGCGCCAGCAGCTTGCACGACAGGGGGCAGGTTGAGCAGTTCTTC.

This chain uses TRBV18 with TRBJ1-5; 10 bases match TRBD1. V dropped 0 bases and J dropped 1; count of bases not matched to a gene: 0. From germline, CDR1 is KGHSH and CDR2 LQKENI. This CDR3 has 16 residues. This chain's CDR3 is CASSPPGQGSNQPQHF. The DNA of the CDR3 is TGTGCCAGCTCACCACCGGGACAGGGGAGCAATCAGCCCCAGCATTTT.

The V call is TRBV7-6, the J call TRBJ2-5, with TRBD1 matching 10 bases. The CDR3 extends over 15 amino acids. The germline V gene encodes CDR1 SGHVS and CDR2 FNYEAQ. J gave up 3 bases and V 5 bases, and 6 bases lay outside the gene matches. The CDR3 bases are TGTGCCAGCAGCCTCGCCGGGACAGGGGAAGAGACCCAGTACTTC. Translated: CASSLAGTGEETQYF. The complete variable domain, with remaining parts taken from reference TRBV7-6 and TRBJ2-5, reads GAGVSQSPRYKVTKRGQDVALRCDPISGHVSLYWYRQALGQGPEFLTYFNYEAQQDKSGLPNDRFSAERPEGSISTLTIQRTEQRDSAMYRCASSLAGTGEETQYFGPGTRLLVL.

The chain couples TRBV27 to TRBJ2-2; no clear D. From germline, CDR1 is MNHEY and CDR2 SMNVEV (reference sequence). The CDR3 contains 12 residues. Trimming left V 3 bases short and J 6 bases short, with 5 bases between. CDR3 DNA: TGTGCCAGCAGTTTTTTATCCGGGGAGCTGTTTTTT. Amino acid sequence: CASSFLSGELFF.

The chain recombines TRBV10-3 with TRBJ1-5; no clear D gene. Trimming removed 0 bases from V and 0 bases from J, with 12 bases in between. The CDR3 contains 17 residues. Germline assignment: CDR1 ENHRY and CDR2 SYGVKD. The CDR3 coding sequence is TGTGCCATCAGTGAGTCGGGAGGGTGGAATAGCAATCAGCCCCAGCATTTT. It encodes CAISESGGWNSNQPQHF.

This chain joins TRBV10-2 and TRBJ1-1, with D tentatively TRBD1 (5 bases). Trimming took off 4 bases at V and 1 base at J, with 28 bases between the two ends. CDR1 and CDR2 from the germline V gene are WSHSY and SAAADI. The CDR3 runs 20 residues. CDR3 bases: TGCGCCAGCAGTGTCTTCGTTAACGACAGAACTTGGGATACGAACACTGAAGCTTTCTTT. Its protein is CASSVFVNDRTWDTNTEAFF.

This rearrangement joins TRBV25-1 to TRBJ2-7; possibly TRBD1 for D (6 bases). V dropped 7 bases and J dropped 3 bases, with 13 bases sitting between them. The CDR3 has 13 residues. The V gene's germline CDR1 is MGHDK and CDR2 SYGVNS. CDR3 DNA: TGTGCCAGCACCCGAACAGGGTTCTACGAGCAGTACTTC. This codes for CASTRTGFYEQYF.

The chain combines TRBV12-5 with TRBJ1-2, with 10 bases aligning to TRBD1. There are 18 residues in the CDR3. The ends lost 7 bases at V and 0 bases at J; junction bases unmatched: 14. The germline V gene has CDR1 LGHNT and CDR2 FRNRAP. The CDR3 spells CASVQKLTGGRTNYGYTF. The CDR3 DNA sequence: TGTGCTAGTGTCCAGAAATTGACAGGGGGCAGGACTAACTATGGCTACACCTTC.

In this sample, this clone turned up a few times. Other DNA variants within this sample encode the same CDR3. V gene TRBV5-1 combines with J gene TRBJ2-3; tentative D call: TRBD1 (5 bases). Germline V gene data show CDR1 as SGHRS and CDR2 as YFSETQ. The ends were cut back, 1 base at V and 4 bases at J, with 7 bases in the middle. The CDR3 loop spans 13 amino acids. CDR3 amino acids: CASSLQGADTQYF. DNA of the CDR3: TGCGCCAGCAGCTTGCAAGGGGCAGATACGCAGTATTTT.

The rearrangement uses TRBV4-3 and TRBJ1-1; D unresolved. V was shortened by 5 bases and J by 5 bases, with 6 bases between the two germline ends. The germline V gene has CDR1 LGHNA and CDR2 YSLEER. This CDR3 comprises 11 residues. Here the CDR3 reads CASSSLTEAFF. CDR3 nucleotide sequence: TGCGCCAGCAGCTCCCTTACTGAAGCTTTCTTT.

A note on this clone: One end of the junction fails to match germline, which may point to a read error. V is TRBV7-7 and J is TRBJ2-3; D might be TRBD1 (5 bases). Looked up from germline, CDR1 is SSHAT and CDR2 is FNYEAQ (reference sequence). CDR3 size: 13 residues. Here the CDR3 reads CASSFSTGDTQYF. The DNA of the CDR3 is TGTGCTAGCAGCTTTTCCACAGGAGATACGCAGTATTTT.

The J gene is TRBJ2-3, the V gene TRBV5-5, with D hard to call. Trimming took 0 bases from V and 7 from J, leaving 21 bases between them. Germline values: CDR1 SGHKS, CDR2 YYEKEE (reference sequence). The CDR3 covers 17 residues. The CDR3: CASSLAGFSAAPYTQYF. In DNA, the CDR3 is TGTGCCAGCAGCTTGGCGGGTTTTTCGGCGGCTCCTTATACGCAGTATTTT.

The chain carries TRBV13 and TRBJ2-1, with 7 bases lining up with TRBD2. There are 16 residues in the CDR3. The V gene's germline CDR1 is PRHDT and CDR2 FYEKMQ (reference sequence). Trimming removed 2 bases from V and 2 bases from J; junction bases left unmatched: 6. DNA for the CDR3: TGTGCCAGCAGCTTACAAGGGAGCGGGGCCTACAATGAGCAGTTCTTC. Its translation: CASSLQGSGAYNEQFF.

This rearrangement joins TRBV5-8 to TRBJ2-1; tentatively, D is TRBD1 (6 bases). The germline V gene has CDR1 SGHTS and CDR2 YDEGEE. The CDR3 sequence is 15 residues long. Trimming left V 4 bases short and J 0 bases short, with 11 bases between. The CDR3 DNA is TGTGCCAGCAGCCTACAGGGCCGCTCCTACAATGAGCAGTTCTTC. This translates into CASSLQGRSYNEQFF.

This rearrangement joins TRBV7-9 to TRBJ1-6; the match to TRBD1 covers 7 bases. Looked up from germline, CDR1 is SEHNR and CDR2 is FQNEAQ (reference sequence). This CDR3 contains 16 residues. Trimming removed 5 bases from V and 6 bases from J; junction bases left unmatched: 10. For the CDR3, the DNA is TGTGCCAGCAGCCAGCGGACAGGTTCCCCTAATTCACCCCTCCACTTT. Amino acid sequence: CASSQRTGSPNSPLHF.

The rearrangement joins TRBV30 to TRBJ1-1; 7 positions match TRBD1. Unmatched junction bases numbered 6, after V lost 0 bases and J lost 2 bases. CDR1 and CDR2 (germline): GTSNPN, SVGIG (reference sequence). The CDR3 has 15 residues. Here the CDR3 DNA reads TGTGCCTGGAGTGTACTCGGGACAGTTAACACTGAAGCTTTCTTT. Translating gives CAWSVLGTVNTEAFF.

This clone was observed once. The V gene is TRBV30, the J gene TRBJ1-2; 8 bases line up with TRBD1. The length of the CDR3 is 13 residues. Germline trimming cut 2 bases from V and 6 bases from J; bases unmatched to any gene: 5. CDR1 and CDR2 from the germline V gene are GTSNPN and SVGIG (reference sequence). Written as DNA, the CDR3 is TGTGCCTGGAGTAGACAGGGGAGCGATGGCTACACCTTC. Translated, it gives CAWSRQGSDGYTF.

V gene TRBV7-9 combines with J gene TRBJ2-7, with 8 bases identical to TRBD2. V shed 5 bases and J 1 base; nucleotides not matched to a gene: 10. Germline-derived CDR1 and CDR2 are SEHNR and FQNEAQ (reference sequence). The CDR3 runs 16 residues. This CDR3 is CASSLSLTSVSYEQYF. The DNA for the CDR3 is TGTGCCAGCAGCCTCTCCCTGACTAGCGTTTCCTACGAGCAGTACTTC.

V gene TRBV27 combines with J gene TRBJ1-5; TRBD1 might be the D (5 bases). Trimming stripped 5 bases from V and 4 bases from J, with 15 bases between. The CDR3 extends over 15 amino acids. Germline-derived CDR1 and CDR2 are MNHEY and SMNVEV (reference sequence). The CDR3 region has the DNA TGTGCCAGCAGTAGTCCGGACAACTTTAATCAGCCCCAGCATTTT. It is translated as CASSSPDNFNQPQHF.

The chain carries TRBV7-9 and TRBJ2-1; 9 bases agree with TRBD2. Germline V gene data show CDR1 as SEHNR and CDR2 as FQNEAQ (reference sequence). With 4 bases clipped from V and 7 bases from J, the junction kept 8 bases outside the gene matches. The CDR3 length is 15 residues. CDR3 sequence: CASSSPGLAGNEQFF. The CDR3 DNA reads as TGTGCCAGCAGCTCCCCGGGACTAGCCGGTAATGAGCAGTTCTTC.

The chain joins TRBV10-3 to TRBJ1-4, with D hard to call. The CDR3 has 13 amino acids. V lost 5 bases to trimming and J lost 0 bases, with 4 bases between them. Per the germline V gene, CDR1 is ENHRY and CDR2 is SYGVKD. CDR3 nucleotides: TGTGCCATCAGTTATGCAACTAATGAAAAACTGTTTTTT. It is translated as CAISYATNEKLFF.